This TCR beta chain was documented in a study of cytomegalovirus exposure and HLA in healthy donors (dated by TCRdb to 2016 to 2017). Background on the whole study: An earlier analysis of 587 of the donors reported around 280 Gb of sequence data and approximately 120 million unique TCR beta sequences obtained from some 200 million T cells. The study aimed to test whether cataloging public T cell receptors could reveal signatures of past pathogen exposure. Four or five DR-DQ haplotypes were handled as single units for association and clustering because linkage in the cohort was strong. Approximately 310 gigabases of sequencing data and 70 million to 85 million unique TCR sequences were included in an early release covering under 650 HLA-typed donors. Across approximately 420 genotyped donors of the cohort, an average of approximately 240,000 unique TCR beta nucleotide sequences per donor were sequenced, and approximately 17% of those sequences were non-productive. Donor age, sex, ethnicity and CMV serostatus were compiled alongside the repertoire data. HLA typing included class I and class II loci at four-digit resolution. Every repertoire in the discovery cohort had been generated on one and the same sequencing platform. Rather than drawing on any new phenotypic data, the later analysis identified candidate immune exposures from TCR beta sequences and the way those sequences occurred across donors. An earlier analysis of roughly 600 of the donors used high-throughput TCR beta sequencing to judge whether each TCR beta V gene segment behaved as functional or pseudogenic. The study combined high-throughput TCR immunosequencing, statistical association of individual TCRs with disease status, and machine learning to predict cytomegalovirus infection status. The number of typed donors differed by locus: roughly 629-640 for A, B, C, DRB1 and DQB1; 500 to 550 for DQA1; over 600 for DPA1; and approximately 450 for DPB1. A separate validation cohort of 100 to 150 different subjects was used in addition to the roughly 720-subject first cohort. The T cell repertoires of some 700 subjects were profiled by immunosequencing and related to cytomegalovirus serostatus. A later analysis re-analyzed previously published TCR beta repertoires from 666 donors and added high-resolution HLA genotyping to study TCR occurrence patterns. Among the roughly 410 genotyped donors, approximately 81% belonged to the genetic ancestry cluster associated with self-reported Caucasian donors. A later genetic analysis took genome-wide SNP genotypes for about 55% of the 666 donors and used that subset as a discovery cohort.

The cohort was made up of 500 to 800 healthy bone marrow donors. All cohort members were sampled while nominally healthy, although unrecorded immune exposures were likely present. The donor was CMV seropositive and belonged to the group of 270 or so seropositive cohort members. A peripheral blood sample was collected from each donor, and TCR beta sequencing was performed on peripheral blood mononuclear cells. The Qiagen DNeasy Blood Extraction Kit was used to extract genomic DNA from the blood cell samples. Comments on this clone: No cognate antigen has been identified for it. Within one base of it there is no much larger clone, and no base qualities were kept.

General findings and caveats noted by the study authors: Broadly in line with IMGT annotations, most TCR beta V segments showed up in productive rearrangements about 87% or about 30% of the time in an earlier analysis of several hundred of the donors. CMV serostatus was the only immune exposure information available for the cohort. The authors suggested that the approach could potentially be extended to other disease states and immunological phenotypes. A further reported finding was that TCR beta sequences accurately predicted the HLA-A and HLA-B alleles for most subjects in the first cohort. The classifier was reported to diagnose cytomegalovirus status with high specificity and sensitivity in both the original and validation cohorts. Only TCR beta chains were sequenced in this cohort, and the absence of alpha or paired-chain data limited detectable features. At a false discovery rate of 0.05, a later analysis linked under 20,000 TCR beta sequences to specific HLA alleles. The presence/absence analyses assumed that sequencing depth was roughly uniform across donors, and that assumption may not be true. When HLA alleles, especially DR and DQ, strongly co-occurred, attributing TCR associations to individual alleles was difficult. According to a later genetic analysis, donors in an Asian-associated ancestry cluster had fewer N-insertions in productive TCRs than the approximately 630-donor mean. A later analysis found that TCR association rates varied across HLA loci, with DRB1 alleles showing the most associated TCRs and HLA-C alleles the fewest. Because counts were too low, more than 15 rarely observed V segments, including chromosome 9 orphons, were left out of the earlier analysis of 500 to 650 of the donors. The sequencing pipeline was judged likely to have produced a cluster of highly shared sequence variants as a technical artifact. Because HLA typing was unavailable for some donors at each locus, only the typed subset was used in association tests. According to a later analysis, parvovirus B19, influenza, CMV and Epstein-Barr virus appeared linked to several top co-occurrence clusters. An association between a missense DCLRE1C variant and V-gene and J-gene trimming of TCR beta chains was found in a later genetic analysis and replicated in an independent cohort. In a later analysis, most CMV-associated TCR beta chains were found to appear HLA-restricted, with HLA associations seemingly driven largely by CMV exposure. Linkage disequilibrium might explain the correlated functional status among segregating V segments, but an unknown experimental factor could not be ruled out. In the study, some 160 TCR beta chains were listed as associated with cytomegalovirus. The 87-base-pair reads could not distinguish some IMGT-functional V segments, including TRBV6-2 and TRBV6-3, so those segments were excluded. Compared with equally common non-associated chains, HLA-associated TCR beta chains in a later analysis were more clonally expanded and had lower generation probabilities. In vitro tests confirmed that a few of the cytomegalovirus-associated TCR beta chains recognize cytomegalovirus antigens. Most TCR sequences were seen in very few donors, while some public TCRs were found in many individuals.

CDR3 length: 15 amino acids, cysteine to phenylalanine. Just CDR3 DNA is preserved here, 45 bases in frame from base 1. Taken from the germline V gene, the CDR1 and CDR2 loops are SGHDT and YYEEEE. The germline V end is reduced by 6 bases and the J end by 5 bases; junction bases left unmatched: 7. The library was generated by the immunoSEQ multiplex PCR assay. The multiplex PCR relied on a mix of 60 forward primers for TCR Vbeta segments and 13 reverse primers for TCR Jbeta segments. A multiplex PCR assay on genomic DNA amplified the CDR3 region of rearranged TCR beta genes. The amplified TCR beta libraries were sequenced on the Illumina HiSeq System as 87-base-pair reads. In the paper's pipeline: A later analysis counted about 80 million unique TCR beta chains across the 550 to 800 repertoires, and some 11 million of these chains were shared by at least two donors. Raw reads were error-corrected and collapsed into unique sequences with a nearest-neighbor algorithm that merged closely related sequences to remove PCR and sequencing errors. V, D and J gene segments were assigned by aligning CDR3 sequences to IMGT reference sequences. For a sequence to be retained, a match of at least six nucleotides to both a V gene segment and a J gene segment was required. Rearrangements were classified as productive when the CDR3 lacked stop codons and remained in frame with V and J, and all other rearrangements were classified as non-productive. CDR3 was defined according to IMGT convention as the region running from the second conserved V-encoded cysteine to the conserved J-encoded phenylalanine. Sequences without an unambiguous match to a single V gene segment were excluded from the earlier analysis of 450 to 650 of the donors. An earlier analysis of about 600 of the donors called V segments functional above 56.7% productive rearrangements and segregating when the between-donor standard deviation exceeded 5%. A statistical classification framework was built to diagnose cytomegalovirus status from the catalog of TCR beta chain sequences. In a later analysis, TCR nucleotide sequences were compared against IMGT/GENE-DB human TR gene sequences so that V and J genes could be assigned. In a later analysis, CDR3 sequences and most-parsimonious VDJ recombination scenarios were assigned using the TCRdist pipeline. In a later analysis, every TCR beta chain was defined by the combination of its CDR3 amino acid sequence and its V-gene family, and reads without a unique V-gene family were dropped. In a later analysis, approximately 590 highly shared, low-generation-probability nucleotide sequences were removed to address suspected cross-contamination and a sequencing artifact. A later analysis calculated a clonal expansion index for each public chain from normalized within-repertoire ranks of inferred template counts. In a later analysis, generation probabilities were computed using a VDJ recombination model fitted to out-of-frame rearrangements, and the results were checked against IGoR. A later analysis scored TCR-TCR, TCR-HLA and TCR-CMV co-occurrence with hypergeometric tests, applying a repertoire-size bias correction to TCR pairs. In a later analysis, false discovery rates were estimated by permuting HLA or CMV assignments 20 times. A later analysis grouped co-occurring TCRs with DBSCAN, adding TCRdist sequence similarity when clustering within HLA-allele-positive subsets. Repertoires with fewer than 30,000 or more than 120,000 public chains were left out of co-occurrence clustering, as were a handful of repertoires with anomalous nucleotide sharing. TCRdb limited this immuneACCESS table to in-frame rearrangements with V and J called. A share of clones is missing; checked studies link under half to unresolved V genes, and the rest is unexplained. The D gene and trimming were derived from the DNA, and the V and J assignments and clone size from that table. This sample has about 190,000 clones in its table, and around 81% of those were observed once. 2.1% of the sample is in the top ten clones.

The chain is made from TRBV5-6 and TRBJ1-6; 8 central nucleotides agree with TRBD1. The receptor was isolated from a young woman in good health and CMV-seropositive. The sequencing input was PBMCs. DNA sequence: TGTGCCAGCACCCAATCGGACAGGGATAATTCACCCCTCCACTTT. This yields the protein CASTQSDRDNSPLHF. The variable domain in full, with residues beyond the CDR3 obtained from the reference TRBV5-6 and TRBJ1-6 genes, is DAGVTQSPTHLIKTRGQQVTLRCSPKSGHDTVSWYQQALGQGPQFIFQYYEEEERQRGNFPDRFSGHQFPNYSSELNVNALLLGDSALYLCASTQSDRDNSPLHFGNGTRLTVT.